Shown below are 14 T cell receptor beta chains from a single sample sequenced in a study of shared clonotypes between healthy human individuals. TCRdb's copy holds only in-frame clones and misses some; the assay was immunoSEQ multiplex PCR. The sample shows about 870,000 clones, roughly 92% of them seen only once. Naive CD8 isolation took CD45RO-negative cells positively selected for CCR7 and excluded terminally differentiated effector memory CD45RA+ cells. Specimen: naive CD8+ T cells sorted from blood. The receptor set was obtained from a man aged 25-40 years in good health.

The chain uses TRBV6-5 and TRBJ2-3; D possibly corresponds to TRBD1 (5 bases). V gave up 2 bases and J gave up 5 bases, with 11 bases separating them. CDR1 is MNHEY and CDR2 is SVGAGI in the germline V gene. The CDR3 has 14 amino acids. The CDR3 DNA follows: TGTGCCAGCAGTTACGCCTCAGGGTTAGATACGCAGTATTTT. This sequence encodes CASSYASGLDTQYF.

With respect to this clone: It may be a read error: a sequence one base away is much more abundant. Additional DNA sequences in this sample encode the identical CDR3. J is TRBJ2-7 and V is TRBV6-5; D is uncertain. Germline loops: CDR1 MNHEY, CDR2 SVGAGI. The CDR3 extends over 11 amino acids. The V end lost 4 bases, the J end lost 2 bases, and 3 bases lay between the germline ends. The CDR3 DNA follows: TGTGCCAGCAGTTCCACCTACGAGCAGTACTTC. It codes for CASSSTYEQYF.

This chain connects TRBV4-1 to TRBJ1-1; TRBD1 might be the D (6 bases). The CDR3 sequence is 14 residues long. The V end lost 5 bases, the J end lost 2 bases, and 12 bases lay between the germline ends. Per the germline V gene, CDR1 is MGHRA and CDR2 is YSYEKL. Here the CDR3 DNA reads TGCGCCAGCAGCTCAAGGGGGGACAACACTGAAGCTTTCTTT. It encodes CASSSRGDNTEAFF.

The genes are TRBV19 and TRBJ1-1; maybe TRBD1 (5 bases). The germline V gene encodes CDR1 LNHDA and CDR2 SQIVND (reference sequence). The CDR3 length is 15 residues. Trimming stripped 6 bases from V and 0 bases from J, with 14 bases between. In nucleotides, the CDR3 is TGTGCCAGTAGATGGTTAAGGGGCATGAACACTGAAGCTTTCTTT. This sequence encodes CASRWLRGMNTEAFF. The full variable domain, its missing parts supplied by reference TRBV19 and TRBJ1-1, is DGGITQSPKYLFRKEGQNVTLSCEQNLNHDAMYWYRQDPGQGLRLIYYSQIVNDFQKGDIAEGYSVSREKKESFPLTVTSAQKNPTAFYLCASRWLRGMNTEAFFGQGTRLTVV.

The chain carries TRBV6-5 and TRBJ2-3, with 8 bases aligning to TRBD1. With V trimmed by 2 bases and J by 4 bases, 8 bases remained unmatched. Germline values: CDR1 MNHEY, CDR2 SVGAGI. The CDR3 totals 16 residues. The CDR3 loop reads CASSYRFGQGPDTQYF. CDR3 DNA sequence: TGTGCCAGCAGTTACCGATTTGGACAGGGCCCAGATACGCAGTATTTT.

This sequence joins TRBV19 and TRBJ1-5, with D uncertain. The CDR3 sequence is 17 residues long. Trimming left V 4 bases short and J 1 base short, with 17 bases between. Germline V CDR1 and CDR2: LNHDA, SQIVND (reference sequence). The CDR3 DNA follows: TGTGCCAGTAGTAGTAGGACCGGGTTTTGGAGCAATCAGCCCCAGCATTTT. Its translation is CASSSRTGFWSNQPQHF.

This chain uses TRBV6-5 with TRBJ1-5; no definite D call. Germline V gives CDR1 MNHEY, CDR2 SVGAGI. This CDR3 spans 14 amino acids. The V and J ends lost 0 bases and 8 bases respectively, with 11 bases between them. In nucleotides, the CDR3 is TGTGCCAGCAGTTACTCCGACGGCTCTAAGCCCCAGCATTTT. As protein: CASSYSDGSKPQHF.

The chain employs TRBV29-1 and TRBJ2-4; no clear D gene. This CDR3 region has 13 residues. V lost 0 bases and J 5 bases, leaving 8 bases between the germline ends. Germline V gene data show CDR1 as SQVTM and CDR2 as ANQGSEA. The CDR3 region has the DNA TGCAGCGTTGAAGATCTCTGGCAAAACATTCAGTACTTC. It is translated as CSVEDLWQNIQYF. Drawing the rest from reference TRBV29-1 and TRBJ2-4, the complete variable domain is SAVISQKPSRDICQRGTSLTIQCQVDSQVTMMFWYRQQPGQSLTLIATANQGSEATYESGFVIDKFPISRPNLTFSTLTVSNMSPEDSSIYLCSVEDLWQNIQYFGAGTRLSVL.

The chain employs TRBV27 and TRBJ2-7; 9 positions agree with TRBD1. Germline V gives CDR1 MNHEY, CDR2 SMNVEV (reference sequence). The V and J ends lost 6 bases and 1 base, in that order; junction bases with no gene match: 4. The CDR3 has 14 residues. CDR3 in amino acids: CASREDRGSYEQYF. DNA of the CDR3: TGTGCCAGCAGGGAAGACAGGGGGTCCTACGAGCAGTACTTC.

The rearrangement joins TRBV6-5 to TRBJ1-1; the D is unclear. V was pared by 6 bases and J by 4 bases, with 15 bases between. The CDR3 loop spans 14 amino acids. Germline lookup yields CDR1 MNHEY and CDR2 SVGAGI. CDR3 region: CASSPNVGSTEAFF. DNA of the CDR3: TGTGCCAGCAGCCCCAACGTGGGATCCACTGAAGCTTTCTTT.

The chain combines TRBV29-1 with TRBJ1-1; D unresolved. Germline V gives CDR1 SQVTM, CDR2 ANQGSEA. This CDR3 spans 14 amino acids. Between the trimmed V and J ends, which lost 7 bases and 6 bases, there was a span of 21 bases. The CDR3 nucleotides are TGCAGCGCTACCATCTATCCCGGTGATTCTGAAGCTTTCTTT. Residues: CSATIYPGDSEAFF.

The chain couples TRBV6-1 to TRBJ2-1; the D gene is possibly TRBD2 (6 bases). Germline V CDR1 and CDR2: MNHNS, SASEGT. The length of the CDR3 is 13 residues. Trimming removed 5 bases at V and 9 bases at J, with 14 bases between. CDR3 sequence reads: CASSPGTHGEQFF. In DNA form, the CDR3 reads TGTGCCAGCAGTCCCGGGACTCATGGTGAGCAGTTCTTC.

This clone was seen more than once but under ten times. The rearrangement uses TRBV10-1 and TRBJ2-7, with D possibly matching TRBD1 (5 bases). Trimming pared 3 bases from V and 5 bases from J, leaving 14 bases between. CDR1 and CDR2 from the germline V gene are WNHNN and SYGVQD (reference sequence). This CDR3 is built from 14 residues. CDR3 loop: CASSEQDLPHEQYF. The CDR3 region has the DNA TGCGCCAGCAGTGAACAGGATCTCCCCCACGAGCAGTACTTC.

The gene calls are TRBV5-5 and TRBJ2-7; the match to TRBD2 covers 11 bases. Per the germline V gene, CDR1 is SGHKS and CDR2 is YYEKEE (reference sequence). This CDR3 spans 15 amino acids. Trimming cost V 0 bases and J 4 bases; bases outside gene matches: 3. The DNA for the CDR3 is TGTGCCAGCAGCTTGGTCACTAGCGGGAGATACGAGCAGTACTTC. It translates to CASSLVTSGRYEQYF.